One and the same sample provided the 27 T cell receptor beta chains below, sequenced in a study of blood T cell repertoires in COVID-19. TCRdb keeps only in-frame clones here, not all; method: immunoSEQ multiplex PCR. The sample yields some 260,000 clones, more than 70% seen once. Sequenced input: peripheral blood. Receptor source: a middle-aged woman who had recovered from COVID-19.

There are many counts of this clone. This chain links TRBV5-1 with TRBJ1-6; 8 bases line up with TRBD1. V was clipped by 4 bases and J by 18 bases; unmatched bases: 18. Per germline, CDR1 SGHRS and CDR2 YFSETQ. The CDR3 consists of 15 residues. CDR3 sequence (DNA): TGCGCCAGCAGCACTACTCCGGGACAGGCCATCCCCTACCACTTT. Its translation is CASSTTPGQAIPYHF. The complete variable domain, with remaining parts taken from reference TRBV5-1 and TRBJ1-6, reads KAGVTQTPRYLIKTRGQQVTLSCSPISGHRSVSWYQQTPGQGLQFLFEYFSETQRNKGNFPGRFSGRQFSNSRSEMNVSTLELGDSALYLCASSTTPGQAIPYHFGNGTRLTVT.

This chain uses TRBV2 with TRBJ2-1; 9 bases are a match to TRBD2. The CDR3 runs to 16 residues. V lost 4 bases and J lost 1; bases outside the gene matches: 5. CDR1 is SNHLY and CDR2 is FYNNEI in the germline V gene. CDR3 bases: TGTGCCAGCAGTGGGAGGCGGGGGGGATCCTACAATGAGCAGTTCTTC. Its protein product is CASSGRRGGSYNEQFF.

In nucleotides, the CDR3 is TGTGCCTGGAGTCTGGGCAGGGGAAGGACTGAAGCTTTCTTT. Protein: CAWSLGRGRTEAFF. The chain carries TRBV30 and TRBJ1-1, with D maybe TRBD1 (6 bases). Germline loops: CDR1 GTSNPN, CDR2 SVGIG (reference sequence). Trimming left V 2 bases short and J 5 bases short, with 15 bases between. This CDR3 comprises 14 residues.

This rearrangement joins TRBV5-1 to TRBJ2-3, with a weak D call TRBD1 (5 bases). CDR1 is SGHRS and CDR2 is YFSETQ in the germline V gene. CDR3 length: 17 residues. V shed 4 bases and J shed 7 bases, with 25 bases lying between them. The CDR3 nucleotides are TGCGCCAGCAGCCTCATATCCTCGGGCCAGGGTACAAATACGCAGTATTTT. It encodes CASSLISSGQGTNTQYF.

The CDR3 loop is CASSSYRGKSGANVLTF. DNA for the CDR3: TGTGCCAGCAGCTCCTACAGGGGGAAGAGCGGGGCCAACGTCCTGACTTTC. The chain joins TRBV11-2 to TRBJ2-6; 8 bases are a match to TRBD1. Germline V gene sequence: CDR1 SGHAT, CDR2 FQNNGV. The CDR3 extends over 17 amino acids. V dropped 4 bases and J dropped 4; count of bases not matched to a gene: 9.

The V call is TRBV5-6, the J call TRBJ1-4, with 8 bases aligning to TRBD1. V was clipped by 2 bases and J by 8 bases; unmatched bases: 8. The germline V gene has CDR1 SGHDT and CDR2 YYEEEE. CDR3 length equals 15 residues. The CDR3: CASSFYGQGGEKLFF. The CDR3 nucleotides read TGTGCCAGCAGCTTCTACGGACAGGGTGGGGAAAAACTGTTTTTT.

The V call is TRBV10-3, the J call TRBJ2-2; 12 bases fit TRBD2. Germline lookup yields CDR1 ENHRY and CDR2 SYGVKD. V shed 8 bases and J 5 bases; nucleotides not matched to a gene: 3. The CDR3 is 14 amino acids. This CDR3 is CAIRGLAGTGELFF. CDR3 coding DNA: TGTGCCATCCGCGGACTAGCGGGGACCGGGGAGCTGTTTTTT.

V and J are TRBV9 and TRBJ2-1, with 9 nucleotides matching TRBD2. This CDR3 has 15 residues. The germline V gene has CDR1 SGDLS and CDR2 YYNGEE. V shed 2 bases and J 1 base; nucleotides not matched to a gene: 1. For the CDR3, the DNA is TGTGCCAGCAGCGTCGCGGGGGGGTCCTACAATGAGCAGTTCTTC. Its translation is CASSVAGGSYNEQFF.

The CDR3 protein is CASSGLADIPSYEQYF. The CDR3 DNA reads as TGTGCCAGCAGCGGGCTAGCGGACATACCCTCCTACGAGCAGTACTTC. The chain carries TRBV6-2 or TRBV6-3 and TRBJ2-7, with 7 bases lining up with TRBD2. The CDR3 is made up of 16 amino acids. The V gene's germline CDR1 is MNHEY and CDR2 SVGEGT. V trimming: 6 bases; J trimming: 0 bases; junction bases outside the gene matches: 11.

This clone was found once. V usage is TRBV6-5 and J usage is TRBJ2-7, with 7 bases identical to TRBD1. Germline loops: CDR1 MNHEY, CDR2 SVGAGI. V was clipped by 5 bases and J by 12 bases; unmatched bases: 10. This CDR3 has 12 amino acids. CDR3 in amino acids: CASSRTGAVWYF. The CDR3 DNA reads TGTGCCAGCAGTAGAACAGGGGCTGTGTGGTACTTC.

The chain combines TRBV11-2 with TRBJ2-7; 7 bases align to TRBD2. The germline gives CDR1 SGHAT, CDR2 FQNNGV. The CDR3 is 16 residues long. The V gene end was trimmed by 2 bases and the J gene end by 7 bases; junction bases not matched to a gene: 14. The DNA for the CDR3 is TGTGCCAGCAGCTTAAGGGATTTGGCGGGAGTAGGAGAGCAGTACTTC. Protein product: CASSLRDLAGVGEQYF.

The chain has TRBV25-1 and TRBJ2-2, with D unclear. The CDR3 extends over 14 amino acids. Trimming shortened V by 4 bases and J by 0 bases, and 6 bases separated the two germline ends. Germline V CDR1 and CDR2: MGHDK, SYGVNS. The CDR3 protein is CASSAEANTGELFF. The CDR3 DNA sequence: TGTGCCAGCAGTGCAGAAGCGAACACCGGGGAGCTGTTTTTT.

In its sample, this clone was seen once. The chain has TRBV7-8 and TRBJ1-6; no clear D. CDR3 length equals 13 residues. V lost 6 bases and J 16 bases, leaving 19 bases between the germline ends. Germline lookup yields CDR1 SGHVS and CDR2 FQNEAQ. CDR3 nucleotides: TGTGCCAGCAGTTCTTATTTGGAGGTAGTTCTCCACTTT. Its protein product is CASSSYLEVVLHF.

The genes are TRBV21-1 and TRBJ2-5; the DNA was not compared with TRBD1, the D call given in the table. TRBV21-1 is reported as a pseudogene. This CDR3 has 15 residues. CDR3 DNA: TGTGCCAGCAGCAAAGAGGGGGACAGGGGATCGCTGGCTTACTTC. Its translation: CASSKEGDRGSLAYF.

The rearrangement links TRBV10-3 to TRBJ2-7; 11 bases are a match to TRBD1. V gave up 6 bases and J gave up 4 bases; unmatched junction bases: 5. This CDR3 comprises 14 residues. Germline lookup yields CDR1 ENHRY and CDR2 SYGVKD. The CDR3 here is CAISDRDRGYEQYF. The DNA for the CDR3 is TGTGCCATCAGCGACCGGGACAGGGGGTACGAGCAGTACTTC.

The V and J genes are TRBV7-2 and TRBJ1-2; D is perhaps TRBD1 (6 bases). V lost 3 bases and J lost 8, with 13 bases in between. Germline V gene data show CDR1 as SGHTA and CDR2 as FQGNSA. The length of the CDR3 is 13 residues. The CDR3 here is CASSFPGVGGYTF. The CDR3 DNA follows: TGTGCCAGCAGCTTCCCAGGGGTAGGCGGCTACACCTTC. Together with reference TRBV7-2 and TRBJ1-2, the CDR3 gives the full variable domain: GAGVSQSPSNKVTEKGKDVELRCDPISGHTALYWYRQSLGQGLEFLIYFQGNSAPDKSGLPSDRFSAERTGGSVSTLTIQRTQQEDSAVYLCASSFPGVGGYTFGSGTRLTVV.

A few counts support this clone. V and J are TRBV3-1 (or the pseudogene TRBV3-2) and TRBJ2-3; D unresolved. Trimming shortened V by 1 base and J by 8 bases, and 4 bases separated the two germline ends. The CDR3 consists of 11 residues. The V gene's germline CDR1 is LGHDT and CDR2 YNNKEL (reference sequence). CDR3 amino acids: CASSQGPTQYF. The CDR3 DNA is TGTGCCAGCAGCCAAGGGCCTACGCAGTATTTT.

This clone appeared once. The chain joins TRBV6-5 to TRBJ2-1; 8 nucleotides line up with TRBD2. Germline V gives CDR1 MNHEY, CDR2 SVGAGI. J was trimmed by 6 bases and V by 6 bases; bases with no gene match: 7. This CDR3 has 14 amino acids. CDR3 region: CASSRGGEVNEQFF. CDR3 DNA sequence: TGTGCCAGCAGCCGGGGGGGCGAGGTCAATGAGCAGTTCTTC.

CDR3 loop: CAARRAGNTIYF. The CDR3 DNA sequence: TGTGCCGCGAGGCGGGCTGGAAACACCATATATTTT. The J gene is TRBJ1-3, the V gene TRBV6-6, with D unresolved. Germline loops: CDR1 MNHNY, CDR2 SVGAGI (reference sequence). The CDR3 runs 12 residues. V was cut by 11 bases and J by 2 bases, with 10 bases left in between.

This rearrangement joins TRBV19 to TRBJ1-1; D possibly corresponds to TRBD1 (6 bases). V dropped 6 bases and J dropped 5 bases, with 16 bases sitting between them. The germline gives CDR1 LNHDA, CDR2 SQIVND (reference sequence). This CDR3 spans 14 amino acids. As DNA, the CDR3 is TGTGCCAGTAGCCCCCGGGACACTCGGACTGAAGCTTTCTTT. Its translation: CASSPRDTRTEAFF.

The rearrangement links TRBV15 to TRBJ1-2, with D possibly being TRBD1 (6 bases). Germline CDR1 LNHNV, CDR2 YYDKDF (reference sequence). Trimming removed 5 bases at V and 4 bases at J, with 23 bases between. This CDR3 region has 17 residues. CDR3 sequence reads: CATSRSSSQGPSYGYTF. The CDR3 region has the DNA TGTGCCACCAGCCGATCTAGCTCACAGGGACCCTCCTATGGCTACACCTTC.

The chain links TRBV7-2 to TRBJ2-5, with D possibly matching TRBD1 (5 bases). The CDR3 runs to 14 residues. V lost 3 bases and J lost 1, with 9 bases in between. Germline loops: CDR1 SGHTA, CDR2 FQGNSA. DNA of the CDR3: TGTGCCAGCAGCTTCCCAGGGTTCCAAGAGACCCAGTACTTC. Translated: CASSFPGFQETQYF.

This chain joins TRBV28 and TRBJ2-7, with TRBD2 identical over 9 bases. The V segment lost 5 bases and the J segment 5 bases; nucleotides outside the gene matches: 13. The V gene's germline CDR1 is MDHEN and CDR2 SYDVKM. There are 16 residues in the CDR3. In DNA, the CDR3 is TGTGCCAGCAGTCCCTCCGTGGCTAGCGGGAAAAACGAGCAGTACTTC. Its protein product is CASSPSVASGKNEQYF.

CDR3 sequence reads: CASSSLGTTPDTQYF. The CDR3 nucleotides read TGTGCCAGCAGTTCCCTAGGGACTACCCCAGATACGCAGTATTTT. The chain is built from TRBV28 and TRBJ2-3; 7 bases are shared with TRBD2. The CDR3 is 15 residues long. CDR1 MDHEN and CDR2 SYDVKM come from the germline V gene. The trim removed 4 bases at V and 4 bases at J, leaving 8 bases unmatched. The full variable domain, in which reference TRBV28 and TRBJ2-3 provide the parts outside the CDR3, is DVKVTQSSRYLVKRTGEKVFLECVQDMDHENMFWYRQDPGLGLRLIYFSYDVKMKEKGDIPEGYSVSREKKERFSLILESASTNQTSMYLCASSSLGTTPDTQYFGPGTRLTVL.

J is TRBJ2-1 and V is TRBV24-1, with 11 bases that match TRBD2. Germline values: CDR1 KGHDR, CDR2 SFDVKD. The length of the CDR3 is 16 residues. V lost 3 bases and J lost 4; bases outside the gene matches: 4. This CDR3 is CATSDITSGSYNEQFF. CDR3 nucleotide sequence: TGTGCCACCAGTGATATCACTAGCGGGAGTTACAATGAGCAGTTCTTC.

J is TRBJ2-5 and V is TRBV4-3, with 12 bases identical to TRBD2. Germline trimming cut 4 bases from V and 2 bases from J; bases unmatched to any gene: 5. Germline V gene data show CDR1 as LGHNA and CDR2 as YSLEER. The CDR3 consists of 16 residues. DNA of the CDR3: TGCGCCAGCAGCCCGGGACTAGCGGGCCTTCAAGAGACCCAGTACTTC. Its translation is CASSPGLAGLQETQYF.

CDR3 sequence reads: CASSPEGLAGVKTSYEQYF. CDR3 DNA sequence: TGCGCCAGCAGCCCTGAAGGACTAGCGGGAGTCAAAACCTCCTACGAGCAGTACTTC. This chain joins TRBV5-1 and TRBJ2-7, with 13 bases identical to TRBD2. The ends lost 4 bases at V and 0 bases at J; junction bases unmatched: 13. The V gene's germline CDR1 is SGHRS and CDR2 YFSETQ. The CDR3 extends over 19 amino acids.